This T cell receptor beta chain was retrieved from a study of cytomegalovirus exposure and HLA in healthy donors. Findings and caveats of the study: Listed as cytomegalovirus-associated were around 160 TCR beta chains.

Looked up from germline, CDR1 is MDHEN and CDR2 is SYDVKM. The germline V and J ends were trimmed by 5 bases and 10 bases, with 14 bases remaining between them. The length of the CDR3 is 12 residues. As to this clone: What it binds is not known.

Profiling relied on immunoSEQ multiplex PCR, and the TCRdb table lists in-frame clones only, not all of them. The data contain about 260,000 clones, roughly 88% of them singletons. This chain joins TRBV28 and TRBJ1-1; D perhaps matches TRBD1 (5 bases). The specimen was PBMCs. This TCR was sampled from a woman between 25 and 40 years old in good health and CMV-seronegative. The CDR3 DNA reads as TGTGCCAGCAGTACGGATCATGGGGGAGCTTTCTTT. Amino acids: CASSTDHGGAFF.